These 28 T cell receptor beta chains were sequenced from one sample in a study of cytomegalovirus exposure and HLA in healthy donors. PCR employed 60 Vbeta and 13 Jbeta primers. The method was immunoSEQ multiplex PCR; TCRdb's version includes in-frame clones alone and lacks a portion of them. The sample shows 45,000 or so clones, 55% to 75% of them seen only once. The sample comprised PBMCs. Receptors were obtained from a woman in her twenties or thirties in good health and CMV-seronegative.

The J gene is TRBJ2-5, the V gene TRBV2; TRBD2 aligns across 8 bases. With the DNA end fitting TRBJ2-7 better, the J assignment may be wrong. CDR1 and CDR2 (germline): SNHLY, FYNNEI. The CDR3 loop spans 14 amino acids. CDR3 nucleotides: TGTGCCAGCATGGTTACGGGGGGGACCTACGAGCAGTACTTC. This translates into CASMVTGGTYEQYF.

This chain joins TRBV30 and TRBJ2-2; 7 bases map to TRBD2. The germline gives CDR1 GTSNPN, CDR2 SVGIG (reference sequence). The CDR3 is 16 residues long. Trimming removed 4 bases from V and 1 base from J; junction bases left unmatched: 9. CDR3 in amino acids: CAWKNRASGNTGELFF. CDR3 in DNA: TGTGCCTGGAAGAACCGAGCTAGCGGGAACACCGGGGAGCTGTTTTTT. Full variable domain (rest looked up from reference TRBV30 and TRBJ2-2): SQTIHQWPATLVQPVGSPLSLECTVEGTSNPNLYWYRQAAGRGLQLLFYSVGIGQISSEVPQNLSASRPQDRQFILSSKKLLLSDSGFYLCAWKNRASGNTGELFFGEGSRLTVL.

This clone has a single count. The rearrangement uses TRBV7-2 and TRBJ2-7; TRBD2 matches at 12 bases. Looked up from germline, CDR1 is SGHTA and CDR2 is FQGNSA. Germline trimming cut 1 base from V and 0 bases from J; bases unmatched to any gene: 4. This CDR3 is 17 amino acids long. In DNA form, the CDR3 reads TGTGCCAGCAGCTTAGGACTAGCGGGGGCCTTCTCCTACGAGCAGTACTTC. It encodes CASSLGLAGAFSYEQYF.

This clone was detected only a few times. This chain connects TRBV5-1 to TRBJ2-1; 9 bases agree with TRBD2. CDR3 length: 14 amino acids. Germline V gene data show CDR1 as SGHRS and CDR2 as YFSETQ. Losses at the gene ends were 4 bases for V and 7 bases for J; bases not matched to a gene: 6. The CDR3 bases are TGCGCCAGCAGCCTAGGACTAGCGCCTAATGAGCAGTTCTTC. Its protein is CASSLGLAPNEQFF. Full variable domain (missing parts from reference TRBV5-1 and TRBJ2-1): KAGVTQTPRYLIKTRGQQVTLSCSPISGHRSVSWYQQTPGQGLQFLFEYFSETQRNKGNFPGRFSGRQFSNSRSEMNVSTLELGDSALYLCASSLGLAPNEQFFGPGTRLTVL.

The chain recombines TRBV27 with TRBJ2-2, with a possible D match to TRBD2 (5 bases). The ends were cut back, 5 bases at V and 7 bases at J, with 14 bases in the middle. This CDR3 spans 14 amino acids. The germline V gene has CDR1 MNHEY and CDR2 SMNVEV (reference sequence). Here the CDR3 DNA reads TGTGCCAGCAGTCTACAGAGGGCGAACGGGGAGCTGTTTTTT. It yields the protein CASSLQRANGELFF.

The chain employs TRBV28 and TRBJ2-1; possible D gene TRBD1, 5 bases. CDR1 and CDR2 from the germline V gene are MDHEN and SYDVKM. The V gene lost 3 bases and the J gene lost 8 bases, with 17 bases spanning the gap. The CDR3 runs to 15 residues. The CDR3 DNA is TGTGCCAGCAGTTTTACAGTGGACAATCGGTATGAGCAGTTCTTC. This gives the protein CASSFTVDNRYEQFF.

The chain links TRBV2 to TRBJ2-3; possible D gene TRBD2, 5 bases. The CDR3 is 14 amino acids. Germline V gene data show CDR1 as SNHLY and CDR2 as FYNNEI. The ends were cut back, 7 bases at V and 0 bases at J, with 11 bases in the middle. CDR3 loop: CASTFRTSTDTQYF. The CDR3 nucleotides read TGTGCCAGCACCTTTCGGACTAGCACAGATACGCAGTATTTT.

The gene calls are TRBV6-6 and TRBJ1-4; D is possibly TRBD1 (6 bases). CDR1 MNHNY and CDR2 SVGAGI come from the germline V gene (reference sequence). V was pared by 2 bases and J by 3 bases, with 10 bases between. The CDR3 spans 15 residues. The CDR3 region is CASSYVGAPNEKLFF. The CDR3, as DNA: TGTGCCAGCAGTTACGTGGGGGCTCCTAATGAAAAACTGTTTTTT.

The chain couples TRBV10-1 to TRBJ2-6, with TRBD2 matching 8 bases. From germline, CDR1 is WNHNN and CDR2 SYGVQD (reference sequence). V shed 6 bases and J 0 bases; nucleotides not matched to a gene: 4. CDR3 length equals 16 residues. The CDR3 spells CASSPAGGSGANVLTF. The CDR3 DNA sequence: TGCGCCAGCAGCCCCGCGGGGGGCTCTGGGGCCAACGTCCTGACTTTC.

This clone was counted only a few times. At one end, the junction sequence differs from germline, possibly due to a read error. The chain has TRBV7-2 and TRBJ1-6; no definite D call. The CDR3 length is 13 residues. Germline-derived CDR1 and CDR2 are SGHTA and FQGNSA. The CDR3 bases are TGTGCCAGCAGTTTAGGGCCGAATTCACCCCTCCACTTT. It yields the protein CASSLGPNSPLHF.

The chain employs TRBV7-9 and TRBJ2-7, with D possibly being TRBD2 (6 bases). Per germline, CDR1 SEHNR and CDR2 FQNEAQ (reference sequence). V was clipped by 5 bases and J by 8 bases, with 19 bases between them. This CDR3 has 14 amino acids. The CDR3 DNA reads TGTGCCAGCAGCCCCCAGGCGGGGCCTTTGAAGCAGTACTTC. It translates to CASSPQAGPLKQYF.

The J gene is TRBJ1-1, the V gene TRBV5-4; no clear D gene. Per the germline V gene, CDR1 is SGHNT and CDR2 is YYREEE (reference sequence). The CDR3 has 12 residues. V was shortened by 4 bases and J by 1 base, with 5 bases between the two germline ends. The chain's CDR3 is CASSRGNTEAFF. DNA for the CDR3: TGTGCCAGCAGCCGGGGGAACACTGAAGCTTTCTTT.

The chain combines TRBV28 with TRBJ1-2; no definite D call. The CDR3 spans 16 residues. Deletions cut 4 bases from V and 6 bases from J, with 21 bases between. Per germline, CDR1 MDHEN and CDR2 SYDVKM. CDR3 coding DNA: TGTGCCAGCAGTTCACCACTCGCCGGGGAAACCGATGGCTACACCTTC. Translating gives CASSSPLAGETDGYTF.

The chain joins TRBV30 to TRBJ1-1; D gene uncertain. The germline V gene encodes CDR1 GTSNPN and CDR2 SVGIG (reference sequence). There are 12 residues in the CDR3. Between the trimmed V and J ends, which lost 2 bases and 2 bases, there was a span of 6 bases. Here the CDR3 DNA reads TGTGCCTGGAGTCACCTAAACACTGAAGCTTTCTTT. It encodes CAWSHLNTEAFF. The whole variable domain, remainder taken from reference TRBV30 and TRBJ1-1, is SQTIHQWPATLVQPVGSPLSLECTVEGTSNPNLYWYRQAAGRGLQLLFYSVGIGQISSEVPQNLSASRPQDRQFILSSKKLLLSDSGFYLCAWSHLNTEAFFGQGTRLTVV.

The chain recombines TRBV28 with TRBJ1-3, with TRBD1 identical over 9 bases. This CDR3 is 15 amino acids long. In germline, CDR1 is MDHEN, CDR2 SYDVKM. J lost 1 base, V lost 6 bases, and 4 bases had no gene match. CDR3 DNA sequence: TGTGCCAGCAGGTCGACAGGGGGTTCTGGAAACACCATATATTTT. This gives the protein CASRSTGGSGNTIYF.

The chain couples TRBV6-5 to TRBJ2-7, with a tentative D call TRBD2 (6 bases). V lost 5 bases and J 10 bases, leaving 15 bases between the germline ends. The CDR3 covers 12 residues. From germline, CDR1 is MNHEY and CDR2 SVGAGI. In DNA form, the CDR3 reads TGTGCCAGCAGTGACCCGGAGGGAACCCAGTACTTC. Translated, it gives CASSDPEGTQYF.

The V call is TRBV28, the J call TRBJ2-5; tentative D call: TRBD2 (5 bases). The CDR3 consists of 14 residues. The germline V gene encodes CDR1 MDHEN and CDR2 SYDVKM. The V gene lost 7 bases and the J gene lost 8 bases, with 20 bases spanning the gap. The chain's CDR3 is CASTRAEAPRTQYF. In nucleotides, the CDR3 is TGTGCCAGCACTCGAGCGGAGGCCCCACGTACCCAGTACTTC.

CDR3 amino acids: CASSLGGSAYEQYF. In DNA, the CDR3 is TGTGCCAGCAGCTTGGGGGGTAGCGCCTACGAGCAGTACTTC. The chain combines TRBV5-6 with TRBJ2-7; tentative D call: TRBD2 (5 bases). V was shortened by 0 bases and J by 2 bases, with 9 bases between the two germline ends. The germline V gene has CDR1 SGHDT and CDR2 YYEEEE. The CDR3 length is 14 residues.

This clone was detected a few times. The chain joins TRBV5-1 to TRBJ1-1, with D possibly being TRBD1 (6 bases). This CDR3 has 13 amino acids. With 5 bases removed from V and 5 bases from J, the gap between germline ends came to 13 bases. Per germline, CDR1 SGHRS and CDR2 YFSETQ. The CDR3 region is CASSLQGSTEAFF. The CDR3 DNA follows: TGCGCCAGCAGTTTACAGGGATCGACTGAAGCTTTCTTT.

The chain links TRBV6-1 to TRBJ1-2, with 11 nucleotides matching TRBD1. Germline loops: CDR1 MNHNS, CDR2 SASEGT. The CDR3 consists of 15 residues. V was pared by 2 bases and J by 7 bases, with 6 bases of the junction left unmatched. In DNA form, the CDR3 reads TGTGCCAGCAGTGAAAGGGGACAGGGGGTCGGTGGCTACACCTTC. It codes for CASSERGQGVGGYTF.

This clone appeared a few times. The chain is built from TRBV7-9 and TRBJ2-3; tentative D call: TRBD2 (5 bases). Trimming removed 5 bases from V and 8 bases from J, with 14 bases in between. Per the germline V gene, CDR1 is SEHNR and CDR2 is FQNEAQ (reference sequence). CDR3 length equals 13 residues. This CDR3 reads CASSPIDRGTQYF. In nucleotides, the CDR3 is TGTGCCAGCAGCCCGATAGACCGGGGTACGCAGTATTTT.

This chain connects TRBV19 to TRBJ1-4; 11 bases line up with TRBD1. V shed 10 bases, J shed 0 bases, and the junction held 4 bases outside the gene matches. Germline lookup yields CDR1 LNHDA and CDR2 SQIVND (reference sequence). The CDR3 spans 15 residues. In DNA, the CDR3 is TGTGCCACCATGGGACAGGGGGCAACTAATGAAAAACTGTTTTTT. This codes for CATMGQGATNEKLFF.

The gene calls are TRBV7-8 and TRBJ2-7, with 10 bases identical to TRBD2. V was clipped by 6 bases and J by 3 bases; unmatched bases: 5. CDR1 and CDR2 from the germline V gene are SGHVS and FQNEAQ. The CDR3 loop spans 14 amino acids. The CDR3 loop reads CASSSSGSVYEQYF. The CDR3 DNA reads as TGTGCCAGCAGTTCTAGCGGGAGTGTCTACGAGCAGTACTTC.

This clone is medium-sized within its sample. This sequence joins TRBV29-1 and TRBJ2-1; D possibly corresponds to TRBD1 (5 bases). V was shortened by 1 base and J by 4 bases, with 17 bases between the two germline ends. There are 16 residues in the CDR3. Germline-derived CDR1 and CDR2 are SQVTM and ANQGSEA. In DNA, the CDR3 is TGCAGCGTTGAAGGTTTTGGGGCAGGGCCTTACAATGAGCAGTTCTTC. Translating it yields CSVEGFGAGPYNEQFF.

The DNA for the CDR3 is TGTGCCAGCAGTAAACGGAGGGGGCCCGACGAGCAGTACTTC. Translating gives CASSKRRGPDEQYF. V is TRBV6-6 and J is TRBJ2-7; possible D gene TRBD1, 7 bases. CDR1 is MNHNY and CDR2 is SVGAGI in the germline V gene (reference sequence). The CDR3 extends over 14 amino acids. The germline V and J ends were trimmed by 5 bases and 5 bases, with 16 bases remaining between them.

The chain employs TRBV7-9 and TRBJ1-2, with 8 bases that match TRBD1. Germline V gives CDR1 SEHNR, CDR2 FQNEAQ (reference sequence). The CDR3 consists of 16 residues. V shed 5 bases and J 2 bases; nucleotides not matched to a gene: 10. The CDR3 coding sequence is TGTGCCAGCAGCCAAGACCGGACAGGGCCCAACTATGGCTACACCTTC. This gives the protein CASSQDRTGPNYGYTF.

This clone has just a few counts. The rearrangement links TRBV29-1 to TRBJ1-4, with TRBD1 matching over 7 bases. Germline CDR1 and CDR2: SQVTM and ANQGSEA. With V trimmed by 6 bases and J by 4 bases, 2 bases remained unmatched. This CDR3 spans 12 amino acids. CDR3 nucleotide sequence: TGCAGCGTACGACAGGGTAATGAAAAACTGTTTTTT. Translation: CSVRQGNEKLFF.

This rearrangement joins TRBV5-6 to TRBJ1-2; D remains ambiguous. The CDR3 loop spans 13 amino acids. V was cut by 0 bases and J by 4 bases, with 7 bases left in between. Looked up from germline, CDR1 is SGHDT and CDR2 is YYEEEE. CDR3 sequence (DNA): TGTGCCAGCAGCTTGGTAGGACTCTATGGCTACACCTTC. This encodes CASSLVGLYGYTF.